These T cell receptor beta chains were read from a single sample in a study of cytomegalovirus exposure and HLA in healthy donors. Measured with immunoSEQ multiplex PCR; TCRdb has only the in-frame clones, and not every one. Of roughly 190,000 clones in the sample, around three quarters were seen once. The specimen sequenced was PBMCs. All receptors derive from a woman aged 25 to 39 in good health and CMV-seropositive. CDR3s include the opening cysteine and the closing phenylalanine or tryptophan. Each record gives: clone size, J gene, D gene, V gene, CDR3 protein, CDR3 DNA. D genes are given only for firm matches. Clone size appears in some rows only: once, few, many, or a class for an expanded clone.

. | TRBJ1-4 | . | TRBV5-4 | CASSSKKGNEKLFF | TGTGCCAGCAGCTCTAAAAAGGGGAATGAAAAACTGTTTTTT
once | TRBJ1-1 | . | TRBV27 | CASSSHRVGTEAFF | TGTGCCAGCAGTTCCCACAGGGTAGGTACTGAAGCTTTCTTT
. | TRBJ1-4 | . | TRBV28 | CASRLGGATNEKLFF | TGTGCCAGCAGACTCGGGGGGGCTACTAATGAAAAACTGTTTTTT
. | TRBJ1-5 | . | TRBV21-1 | CASSYKGAGGSSYQPQHF | TGTGCCAGCAGCTACAAAGGGGCAGGCGGCAGCTCTTATCAGCCCCAGCATTTT
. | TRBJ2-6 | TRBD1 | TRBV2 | CASRGDRAAGANVLTF | TGTGCCAGCAGGGGGGACAGGGCGGCGGGGGCCAACGTCCTGACTTTC
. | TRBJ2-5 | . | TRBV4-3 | CASSQGSSETQYF | TGCGCCAGCAGCCAAGGGAGTAGTGAGACCCAGTACTTC
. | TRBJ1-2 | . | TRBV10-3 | CASKRGNYGYTF | TGTGCCTCGAAGCGGGGGAACTATGGCTACACCTTC
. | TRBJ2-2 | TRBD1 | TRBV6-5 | CASQGANTGELFF | TGTGCCAGTCAGGGGGCGAACACCGGGGAGCTGTTTTTT
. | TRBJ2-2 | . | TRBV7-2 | CASIPRAAGNTGELFF | TGTGCCAGCATCCCACGTGCGGCCGGGAACACCGGGGAGCTGTTTTTT
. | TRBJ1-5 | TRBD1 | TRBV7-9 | CASSPLTGGIGQPQHF | TGTGCCAGCAGCCCGCTTACAGGGGGCATCGGTCAGCCCCAGCATTTT
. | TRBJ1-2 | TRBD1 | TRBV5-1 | CASSPGQGAQGYTF | TGCGCCAGCAGCCCAGGACAGGGGGCGCAGGGCTACACCTTC
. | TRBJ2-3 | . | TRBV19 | CASSIWEGGRDTQYF | TGTGCCAGTAGTATTTGGGAGGGGGGGCGGGATACGCAGTATTTT
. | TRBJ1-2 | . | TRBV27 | CASSDRPNYGYTF | TGTGCCAGCAGCGACAGACCTAACTATGGCTACACCTTC
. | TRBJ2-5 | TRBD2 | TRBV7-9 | CSSSLEAGGAETQYF | TGTTCCAGCAGCTTAGAAGCGGGAGGGGCGGAGACCCAGTACTTC
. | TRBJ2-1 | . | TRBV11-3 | CASSFRQDNEQFF | TGTGCCAGCAGCTTCCGACAGGACAATGAGCAGTTCTTC
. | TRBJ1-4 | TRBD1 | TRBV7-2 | CASSLIGQGNEKLFF | TGTGCCAGCAGCTTAATTGGACAGGGTAATGAAAAACTGTTTTTT
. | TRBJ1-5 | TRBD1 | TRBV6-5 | CASSQRQGRQPQHF | TGTGCCAGCAGTCAGAGACAGGGGAGACAGCCCCAGCATTTT
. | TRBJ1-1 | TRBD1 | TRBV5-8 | CASSIGTGLNTEAFF | TGTGCCAGCAGCATAGGGACAGGCCTGAACACTGAAGCTTTCTTT
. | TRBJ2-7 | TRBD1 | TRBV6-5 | CASSGQGYEQYF | TGTGCCAGCAGTGGACAGGGTTACGAGCAGTACTTC
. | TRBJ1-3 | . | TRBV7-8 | CAALSSRTFGGNTIYF | TGTGCCGCCCTCTCCTCTCGGACATTCGGAGGAAACACCATATATTTT
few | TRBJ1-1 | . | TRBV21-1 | CASSKWGTGRTTEAFF | TGTGCCAGCAGCAAATGGGGGACAGGGAGGACCACTGAAGCTTTCTTT
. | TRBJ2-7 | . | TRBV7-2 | CASSLGLGSYEQYF | TGTGCCAGCAGCTTAGGATTAGGGAGCTACGAGCAGTACTTC
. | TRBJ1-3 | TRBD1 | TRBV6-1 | CASSSGQDSGNTIYF | TGTGCCAGCAGCTCCGGACAGGACTCTGGAAACACCATATATTTT
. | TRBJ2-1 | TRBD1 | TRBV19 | CASSTGTGQYNEQFF | TGTGCCAGTAGTACTGGGACAGGGCAGTACAATGAGCAGTTCTTC
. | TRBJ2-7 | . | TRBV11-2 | CASSNRVLEQYF | TGTGCCAGCAGTAACAGGGTTTTAGAGCAGTACTTC
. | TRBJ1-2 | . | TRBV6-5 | CASSYAGKGGYTF | TGTGCCAGCAGTTACGCAGGGAAGGGAGGCTACACCTTC
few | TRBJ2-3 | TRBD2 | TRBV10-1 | CASSEGGLAGDTQYF | TGCGCCAGCAGTGAAGGAGGACTAGCGGGGGATACGCAGTATTTT
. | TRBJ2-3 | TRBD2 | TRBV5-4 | CASSWTSGSTQNTQYF | TGTGCCAGCAGCTGGACTAGCGGATCTACACAGAATACGCAGTATTTT
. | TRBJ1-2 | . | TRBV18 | CASSKDSRYGYTF | TGTGCCAGCTCCAAGGACAGCCGCTATGGCTACACCTTC
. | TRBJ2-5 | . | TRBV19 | CASSISREETQYF | TGTGCCAGTAGTATTTCACGGGAAGAGACCCAGTACTTC
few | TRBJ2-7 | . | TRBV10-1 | CASSEGGIYEQYF | TGCGCCAGCAGTGAAGGCGGGATCTACGAGCAGTACTTC
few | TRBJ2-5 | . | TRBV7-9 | CASSGGVEETQYF | TGTGCCAGCAGCGGAGGGGTTGAAGAGACCCAGTACTTC
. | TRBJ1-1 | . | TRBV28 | CASSFSSGTRNTEAFF | TGTGCCAGCAGTTTTAGCTCCGGGACTAGGAACACTGAAGCTTTCTTT
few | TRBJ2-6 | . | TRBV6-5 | CASSYSGPGANVLTF | TGTGCCAGCAGTTACTCTGGGCCCGGGGCCAACGTCCTGACTTTC
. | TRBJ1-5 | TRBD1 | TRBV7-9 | CASSLSGRTGMSQPQHF | TGTGCCAGCAGCTTAAGTGGTCGGACAGGGATGAGTCAGCCCCAGCATTTT
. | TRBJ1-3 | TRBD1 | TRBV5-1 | CASSFQTGTGNTIYF | TGCGCCAGCAGCTTCCAGACAGGGACTGGAAACACCATATATTTT
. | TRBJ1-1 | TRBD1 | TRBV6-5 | CASSRQGSEAFF | TGTGCCAGCAGCCGACAGGGCTCTGAAGCTTTCTTT
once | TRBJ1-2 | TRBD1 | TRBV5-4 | CASSLLRQGGGYTF | TGTGCCAGCAGCTTGCTAAGGCAGGGGGGAGGCTACACCTTC
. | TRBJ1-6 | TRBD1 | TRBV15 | CATSRGDREISPLHF | TGTGCCACCAGCAGAGGGGACAGGGAAATTTCACCCCTCCACTTT
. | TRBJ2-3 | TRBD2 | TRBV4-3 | CASSPTGLAGRTDTQYF | TGCGCCAGCAGCCCGACGGGACTAGCGGGACGCACAGATACGCAGTATTTT
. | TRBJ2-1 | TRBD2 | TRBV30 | CARGTLAGGSYNEQFF | TGTGCCCGGGGGACCCTAGCGGGGGGCTCCTACAATGAGCAGTTCTTC
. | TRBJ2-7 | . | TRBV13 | CASSSGVGPSYEQYF | TGTGCCAGCAGCTCCGGTGTTGGGCCTTCCTACGAGCAGTACTTC
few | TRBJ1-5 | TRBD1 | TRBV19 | CASSTPGQGHGNQPQHF | TGTGCCAGTAGTACCCCGGGACAGGGACATGGGAATCAGCCCCAGCATTTT
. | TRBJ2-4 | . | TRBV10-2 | CASSEYRALAKNIQYF | TGCGCCAGCAGTGAGTACAGGGCGCTAGCCAAAAACATTCAGTACTTC
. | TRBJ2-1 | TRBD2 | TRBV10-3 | CAISASGGDAGYNEQFF | TGTGCCATCAGTGCTTCCGGGGGGGACGCCGGATACAATGAGCAGTTCTTC
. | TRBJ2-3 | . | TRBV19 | CASSYKARIFTDTQYF | TGTGCCAGTAGTTACAAAGCTAGGATCTTCACAGATACGCAGTATTTT
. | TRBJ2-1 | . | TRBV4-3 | CASSQDPRGGAENEQFF | TGCGCCAGCAGCCAAGATCCGCGTGGGGGGGCCGAGAATGAGCAGTTCTTC
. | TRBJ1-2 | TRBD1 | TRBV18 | CASSPYPRGEDGYTF | TGTGCCAGCTCACCCTACCCCAGGGGGGAGGATGGCTACACCTTC
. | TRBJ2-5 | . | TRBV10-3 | CAISESQGQETQYF | TGTGCCATCAGTGAGTCGCAGGGGCAGGAGACCCAGTACTTC
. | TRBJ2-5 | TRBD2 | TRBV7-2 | CASSLVGLAMETQYF | TGTGCCAGCAGCTTAGTGGGACTAGCAATGGAGACCCAGTACTTC
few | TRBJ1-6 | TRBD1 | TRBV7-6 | CASSATGEKNSPLHF | TGTGCCAGCAGCGCTACAGGGGAGAAGAATTCACCCCTCCACTTT
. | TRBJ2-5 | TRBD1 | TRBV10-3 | CAINPGTGAQETQYF | TGTGCCATCAACCCCGGGACAGGGGCACAGGAGACCCAGTACTTC
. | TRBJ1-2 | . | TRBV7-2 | CASSTFPPGENYGYTF | TGTGCCAGCAGCACATTCCCACCCGGGGAAAACTATGGCTACACCTTC
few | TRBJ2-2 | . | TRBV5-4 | CASSLTGPGELFF | TGTGCCAGCAGCTTGACAGGCCCCGGGGAGCTGTTTTTT
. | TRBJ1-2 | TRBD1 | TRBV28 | CASSSQLRGRNYGYTF | TGTGCCAGCAGTTCCCAGCTAAGGGGGCGCAACTATGGCTACACCTTC
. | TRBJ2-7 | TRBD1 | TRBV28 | CATLDRADYEQYF | TGTGCCACCCTGGACAGGGCTGACTACGAGCAGTACTTC
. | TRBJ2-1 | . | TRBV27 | CASSFGAYNEQFF | TGTGCCAGCAGTTTTGGAGCCTACAATGAGCAGTTCTTC